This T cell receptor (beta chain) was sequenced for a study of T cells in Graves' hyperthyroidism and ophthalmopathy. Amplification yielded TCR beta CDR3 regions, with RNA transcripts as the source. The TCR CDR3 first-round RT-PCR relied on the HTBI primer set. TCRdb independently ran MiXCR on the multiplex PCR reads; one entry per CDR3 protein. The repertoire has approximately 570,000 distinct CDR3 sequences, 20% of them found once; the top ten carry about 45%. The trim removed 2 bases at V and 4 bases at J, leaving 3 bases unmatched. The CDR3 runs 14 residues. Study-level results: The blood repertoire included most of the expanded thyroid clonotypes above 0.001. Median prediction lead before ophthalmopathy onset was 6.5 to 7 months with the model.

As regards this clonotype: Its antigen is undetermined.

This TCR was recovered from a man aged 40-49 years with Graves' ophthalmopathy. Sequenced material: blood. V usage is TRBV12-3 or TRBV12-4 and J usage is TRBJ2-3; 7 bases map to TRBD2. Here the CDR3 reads CASSLREGSDTQYF. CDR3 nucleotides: TGTGCCAGCAGTTTAAGGGAGGGGTCAGATACGCAGTATTTT.